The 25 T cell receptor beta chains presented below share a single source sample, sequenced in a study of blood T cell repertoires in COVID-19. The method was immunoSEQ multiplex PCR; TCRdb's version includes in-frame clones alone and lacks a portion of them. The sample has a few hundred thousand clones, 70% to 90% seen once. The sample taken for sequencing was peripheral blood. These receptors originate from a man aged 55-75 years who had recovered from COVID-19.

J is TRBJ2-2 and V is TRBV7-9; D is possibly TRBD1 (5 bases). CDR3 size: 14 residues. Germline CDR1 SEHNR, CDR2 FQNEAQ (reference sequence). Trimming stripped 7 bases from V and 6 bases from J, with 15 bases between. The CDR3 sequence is CASKETVGPGELFF. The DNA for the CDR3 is TGTGCCAGCAAAGAGACGGTGGGGCCCGGGGAGCTGTTTTTT.

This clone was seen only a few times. This CDR3 is CASSTGKSNQPQHF. CDR3 nucleotide sequence: TGTGCCAGTAGTACGGGGAAAAGCAATCAGCCCCAGCATTTT. The V call is TRBV19, the J call TRBJ1-5, with D unclear. The germline CDR1 and CDR2 sequences are LNHDA and SQIVND (reference sequence). CDR3 size: 14 residues. V was trimmed by 4 bases and J by 1 base, leaving 8 bases between them.

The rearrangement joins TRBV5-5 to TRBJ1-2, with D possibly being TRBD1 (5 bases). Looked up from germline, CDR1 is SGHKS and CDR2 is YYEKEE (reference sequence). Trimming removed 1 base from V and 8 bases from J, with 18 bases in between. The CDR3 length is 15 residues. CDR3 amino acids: CASSLKASGHYGYTF. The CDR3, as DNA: TGTGCCAGCAGCTTGAAGGCTTCAGGGCATTACGGCTACACCTTC.

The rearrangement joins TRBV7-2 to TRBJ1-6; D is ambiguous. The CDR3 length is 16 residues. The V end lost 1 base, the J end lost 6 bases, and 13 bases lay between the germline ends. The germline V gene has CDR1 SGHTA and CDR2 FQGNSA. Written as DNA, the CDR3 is TGTGCCAGCAGCTTAGTTTCCCGGAGCTTTAATTCACCCCTCCACTTT. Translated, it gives CASSLVSRSFNSPLHF.

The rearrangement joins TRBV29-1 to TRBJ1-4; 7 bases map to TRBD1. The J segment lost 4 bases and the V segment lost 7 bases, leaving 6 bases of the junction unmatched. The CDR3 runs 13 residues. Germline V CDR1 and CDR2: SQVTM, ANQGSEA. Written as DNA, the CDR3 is TGCAGCGCCTCGACAGGGCGTAATGAAAAACTGTTTTTT. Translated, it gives CSASTGRNEKLFF.

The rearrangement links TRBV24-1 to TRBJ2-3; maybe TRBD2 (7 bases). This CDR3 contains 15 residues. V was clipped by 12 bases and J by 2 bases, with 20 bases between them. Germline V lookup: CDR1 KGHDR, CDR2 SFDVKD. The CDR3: CASSLGGAATDTQYF. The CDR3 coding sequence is TGTGCCTCCTCCTTGGGGGGGGCGGCCACAGATACGCAGTATTTT.

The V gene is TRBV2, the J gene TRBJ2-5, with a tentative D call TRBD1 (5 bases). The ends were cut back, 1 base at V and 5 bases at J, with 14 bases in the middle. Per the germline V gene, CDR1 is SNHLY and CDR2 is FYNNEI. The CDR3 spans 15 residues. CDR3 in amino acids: CASSEVLGVRETQYF. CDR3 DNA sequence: TGTGCCAGCAGTGAAGTCTTAGGGGTGCGGGAGACCCAGTACTTC.

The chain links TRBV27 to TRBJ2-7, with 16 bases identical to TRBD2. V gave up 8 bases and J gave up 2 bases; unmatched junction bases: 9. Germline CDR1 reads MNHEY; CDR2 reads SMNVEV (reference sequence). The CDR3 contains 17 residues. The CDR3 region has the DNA TGTGCCAGCTCGGGACTAGCGGGAGGGCCAATCCCCTACGAGCAGTACTTC. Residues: CASSGLAGGPIPYEQYF.

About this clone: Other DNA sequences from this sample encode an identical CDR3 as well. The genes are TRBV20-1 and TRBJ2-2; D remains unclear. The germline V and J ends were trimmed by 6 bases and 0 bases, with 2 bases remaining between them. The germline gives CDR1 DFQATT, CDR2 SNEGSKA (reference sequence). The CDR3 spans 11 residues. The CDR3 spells CSATNTGELFF. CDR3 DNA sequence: TGCAGTGCCACGAACACCGGGGAGCTGTTTTTT.

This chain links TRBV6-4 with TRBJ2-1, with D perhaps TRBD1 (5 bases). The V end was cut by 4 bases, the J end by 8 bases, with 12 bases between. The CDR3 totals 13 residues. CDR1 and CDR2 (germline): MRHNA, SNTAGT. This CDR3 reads CASSATSGHEQFF. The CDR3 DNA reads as TGTGCCAGCAGTGCTACCTCAGGGCATGAGCAGTTCTTC.

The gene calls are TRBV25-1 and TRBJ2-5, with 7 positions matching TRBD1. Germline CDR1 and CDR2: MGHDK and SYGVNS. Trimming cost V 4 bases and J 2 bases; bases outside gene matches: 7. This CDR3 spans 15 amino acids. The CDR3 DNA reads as TGTGCCAGCAGTGTACCGGACAGGCGACAAGAGACCCAGTACTTC. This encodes CASSVPDRRQETQYF.

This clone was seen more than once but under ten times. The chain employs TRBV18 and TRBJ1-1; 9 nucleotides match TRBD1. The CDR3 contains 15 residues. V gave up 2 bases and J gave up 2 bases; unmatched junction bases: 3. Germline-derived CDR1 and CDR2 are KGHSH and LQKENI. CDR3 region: CASSPGTGINTEAFF. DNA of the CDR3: TGTGCCAGCTCACCAGGGACAGGGATTAACACTGAAGCTTTCTTT.

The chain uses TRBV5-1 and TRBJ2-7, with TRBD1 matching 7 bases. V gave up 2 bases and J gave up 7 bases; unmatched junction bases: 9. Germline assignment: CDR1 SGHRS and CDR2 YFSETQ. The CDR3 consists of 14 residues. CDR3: CASSLTWTGSEQYF. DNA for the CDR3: TGCGCCAGCAGCTTAACCTGGACAGGCTCGGAGCAGTACTTC.

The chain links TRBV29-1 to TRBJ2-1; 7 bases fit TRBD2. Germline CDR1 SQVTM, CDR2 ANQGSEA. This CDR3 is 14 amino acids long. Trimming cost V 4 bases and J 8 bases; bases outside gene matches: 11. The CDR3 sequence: CSVVWAGAWDEQFF. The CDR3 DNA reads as TGCAGCGTTGTGTGGGCGGGAGCGTGGGATGAGCAGTTCTTC.

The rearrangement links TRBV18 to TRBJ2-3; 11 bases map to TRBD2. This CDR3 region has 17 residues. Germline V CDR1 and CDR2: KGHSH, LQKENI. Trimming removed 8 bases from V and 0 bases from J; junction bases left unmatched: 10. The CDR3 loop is CASGAIGTSGSTDTQYF. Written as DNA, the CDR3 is TGTGCCAGCGGAGCTATAGGGACTAGCGGAAGCACAGATACGCAGTATTTT.

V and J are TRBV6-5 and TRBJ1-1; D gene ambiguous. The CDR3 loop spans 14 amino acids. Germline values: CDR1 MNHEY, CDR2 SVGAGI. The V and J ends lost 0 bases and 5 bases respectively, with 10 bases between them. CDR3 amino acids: CASSYSTPQTEAFF. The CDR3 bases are TGTGCCAGCAGTTACTCCACCCCTCAGACTGAAGCTTTCTTT.

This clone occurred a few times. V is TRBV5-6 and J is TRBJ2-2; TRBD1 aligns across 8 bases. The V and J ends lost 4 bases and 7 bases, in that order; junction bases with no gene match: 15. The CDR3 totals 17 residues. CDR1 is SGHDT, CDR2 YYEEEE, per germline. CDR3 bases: TGTGCCAGCAGCGAGGGACAGGCCTACCGGGTCTTCGGGGAGCTGTTTTTT. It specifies CASSEGQAYRVFGELFF.

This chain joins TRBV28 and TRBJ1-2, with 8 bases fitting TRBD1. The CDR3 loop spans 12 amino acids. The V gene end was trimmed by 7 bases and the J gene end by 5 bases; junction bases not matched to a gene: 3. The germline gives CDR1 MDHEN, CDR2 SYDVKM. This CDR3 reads CASKRTGYGYTF. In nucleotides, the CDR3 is TGTGCCAGCAAACGGACAGGGTATGGCTACACCTTC.

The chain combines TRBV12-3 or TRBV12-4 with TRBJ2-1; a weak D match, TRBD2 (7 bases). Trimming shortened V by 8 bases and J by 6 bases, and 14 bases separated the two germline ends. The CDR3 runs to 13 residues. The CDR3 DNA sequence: TGTGCCAGCTACGTCGCGGGGGCCAATGAGCAGTTCTTC. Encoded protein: CASYVAGANEQFF.

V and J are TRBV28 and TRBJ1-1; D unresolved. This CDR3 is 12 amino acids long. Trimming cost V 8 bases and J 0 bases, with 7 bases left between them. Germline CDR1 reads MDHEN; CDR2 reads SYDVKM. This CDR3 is CASGSLNTEAFF. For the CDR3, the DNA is TGTGCCAGCGGCAGTTTGAACACTGAAGCTTTCTTT.

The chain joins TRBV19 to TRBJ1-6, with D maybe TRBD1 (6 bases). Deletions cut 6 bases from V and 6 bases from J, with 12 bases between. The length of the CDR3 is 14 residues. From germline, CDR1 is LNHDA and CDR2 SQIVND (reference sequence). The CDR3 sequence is CASRFGGRNSPLHF. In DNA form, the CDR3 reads TGTGCCAGTAGGTTCGGGGGGCGTAATTCACCCCTCCACTTT.

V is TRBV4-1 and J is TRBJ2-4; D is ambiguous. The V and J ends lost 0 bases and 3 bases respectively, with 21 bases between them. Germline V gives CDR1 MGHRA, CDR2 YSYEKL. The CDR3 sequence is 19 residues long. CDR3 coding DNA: TGCGCCAGCAGCCAAGAGGAGTTGGTAAGCAGCGTTGACAAAAACATTCAGTACTTC. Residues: CASSQEELVSSVDKNIQYF.

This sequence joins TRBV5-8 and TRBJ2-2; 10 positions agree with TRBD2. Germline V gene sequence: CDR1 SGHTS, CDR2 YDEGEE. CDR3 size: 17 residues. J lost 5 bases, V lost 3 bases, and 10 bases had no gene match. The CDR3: CASSYIRISGRTGELFF. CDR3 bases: TGTGCCAGCAGCTACATCCGGATTAGCGGGAGGACCGGGGAGCTGTTTTTT.

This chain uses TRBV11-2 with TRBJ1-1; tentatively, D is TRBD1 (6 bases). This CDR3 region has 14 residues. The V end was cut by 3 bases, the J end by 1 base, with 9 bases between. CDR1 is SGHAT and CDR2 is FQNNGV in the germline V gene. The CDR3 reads CASSFPGQNTEAFF. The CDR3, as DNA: TGTGCCAGCAGCTTCCCGGGACAGAACACTGAAGCTTTCTTT.

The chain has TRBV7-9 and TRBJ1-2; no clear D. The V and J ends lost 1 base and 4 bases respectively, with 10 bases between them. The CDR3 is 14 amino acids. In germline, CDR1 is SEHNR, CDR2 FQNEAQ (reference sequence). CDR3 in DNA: TGTGCCAGCAGCTTAGTTGGAGGGCCCTATGGCTACACCTTC. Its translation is CASSLVGGPYGYTF. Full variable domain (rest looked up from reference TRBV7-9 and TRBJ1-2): DTGVSQNPRHKITKRGQNVTFRCDPISEHNRLYWYRQTLGQGPEFLTYFQNEAQLEKSRLLSDRFSAERPKGSFSTLEIQRTEQGDSAMYLCASSLVGGPYGYTFGSGTRLTVV.